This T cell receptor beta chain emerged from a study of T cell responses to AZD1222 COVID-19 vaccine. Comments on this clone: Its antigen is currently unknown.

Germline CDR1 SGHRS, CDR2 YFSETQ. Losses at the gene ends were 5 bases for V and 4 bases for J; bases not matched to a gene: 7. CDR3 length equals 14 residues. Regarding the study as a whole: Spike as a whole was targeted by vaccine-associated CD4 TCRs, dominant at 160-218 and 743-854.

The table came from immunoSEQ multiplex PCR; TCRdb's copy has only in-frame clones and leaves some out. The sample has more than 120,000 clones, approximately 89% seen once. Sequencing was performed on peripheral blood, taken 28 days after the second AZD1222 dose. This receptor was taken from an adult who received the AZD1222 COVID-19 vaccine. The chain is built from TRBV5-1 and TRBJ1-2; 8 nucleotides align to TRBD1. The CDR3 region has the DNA TGCGCCAGCAGTTTAACAGGGGGGATCTATGGCTACACCTTC. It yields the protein CASSLTGGIYGYTF.